This entry lists 16 T cell receptor beta chains sequenced from one sample in a study of blood T cell repertoires in COVID-19. Here immunoSEQ multiplex PCR was the method, and the copy in TCRdb shows in-frame clones only, minus some. Here the sample spans over 250,000 clones, approximately 85% being singletons. Sequencing was performed on peripheral blood. Every receptor here comes from a woman in her 70s with acute or convalescent COVID-19.

This clone was observed a single time. J is TRBJ2-5 and V is TRBV4-1, with a weak D call TRBD2 (5 bases). Trimming shortened V by 0 bases and J by 4 bases, and 12 bases separated the two germline ends. This CDR3 has 15 amino acids. From germline, CDR1 is MGHRA and CDR2 YSYEKL. The CDR3 reads CASSQDPGMGETQYF. The CDR3 bases are TGCGCCAGCAGCCAAGATCCGGGAATGGGAGAGACCCAGTACTTC.

In this sample, this clone turned up once. The chain is built from TRBV7-6 and TRBJ1-1; no definite D call. The germline V and J ends were trimmed by 5 bases and 7 bases, with 8 bases remaining between them. Per the germline V gene, CDR1 is SGHVS and CDR2 is FNYEAQ. The CDR3 is made up of 11 amino acids. CDR3 amino acids: CASSQRDEAFF. DNA of the CDR3: TGTGCCAGCAGCCAGCGGGATGAAGCTTTCTTT.

The chain has TRBV9 and TRBJ1-2; 10 positions agree with TRBD1. CDR1 is SGDLS, CDR2 YYNGEE, per germline. The length of the CDR3 is 16 residues. J was trimmed by 4 bases and V by 4 bases; bases with no gene match: 10. CDR3 DNA sequence: TGTGCCAGCAGCCCTCGGTCGGGACAGGGGATCTATGGCTACACCTTC. This codes for CASSPRSGQGIYGYTF. Based on the CDR3 plus reference TRBV9 and TRBJ1-2, the full variable domain is DSGVTQTPKHLITATGQRVTLRCSPRSGDLSVYWYQQSLDQGLQFLIQYYNGEERAKGNILERFSAQQFPDLHSELNLSSLELGDSALYFCASSPRSGQGIYGYTFGSGTRLTVV.

This sequence joins TRBV11-3 and TRBJ2-1; TRBD2 matches at 9 bases. CDR1 and CDR2 (germline): SGHNT, YENEEA. V was clipped by 5 bases and J by 0 bases; unmatched bases: 5. CDR3 length equals 16 residues. The CDR3 DNA follows: TGTGCCAGCAGCCGCGCGACTAGCGGCTCCTACAATGAGCAGTTCTTC. It yields the protein CASSRATSGSYNEQFF.

The V gene is TRBV3-1 (or the pseudogene TRBV3-2), the J gene TRBJ1-2; TRBD1 matches at 7 bases. J lost 8 bases, V lost 6 bases, and 15 bases had no gene match. The CDR3 extends over 15 amino acids. Germline CDR1 LGHDT, CDR2 YNNKEL (reference sequence). The CDR3 nucleotides read TGTGCCAGCAGGAACAGGGGTGCCCCTGAAAAAGGCTACACCTTC. Its protein product is CASRNRGAPEKGYTF.

This chain connects TRBV29-1 to TRBJ2-2; a weak D match, TRBD1 (6 bases). This CDR3 has 13 amino acids. Between the trimmed V and J ends, which lost 7 bases and 1 base, there was a span of 10 bases. The germline V gene encodes CDR1 SQVTM and CDR2 ANQGSEA. CDR3 region: CSASTGNTGELFF. CDR3 nucleotide sequence: TGCAGCGCCTCGACAGGGAACACCGGGGAGCTGTTTTTT.

The chain uses TRBV3-1 (or the pseudogene TRBV3-2) and TRBJ2-7, with TRBD2 as a possible D gene (6 bases). CDR1 and CDR2 from the germline V gene are LGHDT and YNNKEL (reference sequence). V dropped 4 bases and J dropped 0 bases, with 16 bases sitting between them. CDR3 length equals 16 residues. The CDR3: CASSRGRPESSYEQYF. CDR3 coding DNA: TGTGCCAGCAGCCGGGGGAGGCCGGAGAGCTCCTACGAGCAGTACTTC.

The chain is built from TRBV9 and TRBJ2-1, with D tentatively TRBD2 (5 bases). The CDR3 spans 13 residues. V was clipped by 4 bases and J by 9 bases, with 14 bases between them. Germline-derived CDR1 and CDR2 are SGDLS and YYNGEE. Here the CDR3 DNA reads TGTGCCAGCAGCCCATTAGGGAGTACTGAGCAGTTCTTC. Its translation is CASSPLGSTEQFF.

The rearrangement links TRBV5-1 to TRBJ2-7, with 11 positions matching TRBD1. V lost 2 bases, J lost 9 bases, and 10 bases stayed unmatched. Germline loops: CDR1 SGHRS, CDR2 YFSETQ. This CDR3 spans 15 amino acids. CDR3 sequence (DNA): TGCGCCAGCAGCTTCTCGCGGACAGGGGGCGAAGGGCAGTACTTC. It encodes CASSFSRTGGEGQYF.

This clone appeared a single time. This CDR3 is also generated by other DNA sequences in the sample. The chain joins TRBV5-1 to TRBJ1-1, with unresolved D. The V end was cut by 3 bases, the J end by 0 bases, with 6 bases between. Germline CDR1 SGHRS, CDR2 YFSETQ. The CDR3 covers 13 residues. CDR3 nucleotides: TGCGCCAGCAGCTCCGGAGTGAACACTGAAGCTTTCTTT. Translation: CASSSGVNTEAFF.

The J gene is TRBJ1-4, the V gene TRBV19, with D unresolved. This CDR3 contains 12 residues. V was pared by 6 bases and J by 8 bases, with 10 bases between. Germline lookup yields CDR1 LNHDA and CDR2 SQIVND (reference sequence). In DNA form, the CDR3 reads TGTGCCAGTAGCCACTACCCCGAAAAACTGTTTTTT. This gives the protein CASSHYPEKLFF.

This sequence joins TRBV9 and TRBJ1-1; 7 bases align to TRBD1. The CDR3 is made up of 16 amino acids. Germline V lookup: CDR1 SGDLS, CDR2 YYNGEE. V shed 4 bases and J 5 bases; nucleotides not matched to a gene: 14. The CDR3 DNA reads TGTGCCAGCAGCCCAAACGTACGACAGGGTGGAACTGAAGCTTTCTTT. Residues: CASSPNVRQGGTEAFF.

This chain uses TRBV7-9 with TRBJ1-1; 7 bases match TRBD1. The germline CDR1 and CDR2 sequences are SEHNR and FQNEAQ (reference sequence). V dropped 5 bases and J dropped 4; count of bases not matched to a gene: 4. This CDR3 spans 13 amino acids. CDR3 residues: CASSLRDSTEAFF. The DNA of the CDR3 is TGTGCCAGCAGCCTCCGGGACAGCACTGAAGCTTTCTTT.

The chain uses TRBV5-6 and TRBJ2-1; TRBD2 is a possible D gene (5 bases). Per germline, CDR1 SGHDT and CDR2 YYEEEE. The CDR3 contains 13 residues. Trimming took off 4 bases at V and 8 bases at J, with 13 bases between the two ends. The chain's CDR3 is CASSLTAGDEQFF. The DNA for the CDR3 is TGTGCCAGCAGCCTGACCGCGGGCGATGAGCAGTTCTTC. The full variable domain, completed using reference TRBV5-6 and TRBJ2-1, is DAGVTQSPTHLIKTRGQQVTLRCSPKSGHDTVSWYQQALGQGPQFIFQYYEEEERQRGNFPDRFSGHQFPNYSSELNVNALLLGDSALYLCASSLTAGDEQFFGPGTRLTVL.

This chain links TRBV12-5 with TRBJ2-6, with D possibly matching TRBD1 (5 bases). This CDR3 is built from 15 residues. V was cut by 3 bases and J by 0 bases, with 6 bases left in between. The germline CDR1 and CDR2 sequences are LGHNT and FRNRAP. The CDR3, as DNA: TGTGCTAGTGGTTTTAGGGGCTCTGGGGCCAACGTCCTGACTTTC. This translates into CASGFRGSGANVLTF.

The chain employs TRBV25-1 and TRBJ1-4; D uncertain. This CDR3 comprises 13 residues. Germline V CDR1 and CDR2: MGHDK, SYGVNS. Between the trimmed V and J ends, which lost 0 bases and 4 bases, there was a span of 3 bases. The CDR3 loop reads CASSEYGNEKLFF. CDR3 coding DNA: TGTGCCAGCAGTGAATACGGTAATGAAAAACTGTTTTTT.